This TCR beta chain stems from a study of naive and memory T cell subsets. Two oligonucleotides, mixed equimolar, formed the beta constant-region primer covering TRBC1 and TRBC2. Nested alpha and beta constant-region primers with the SP2 primer drove four PCR rounds on ligated cDNA. An oligonucleotide with the SP2 primer and a 12-nucleotide UMI was ligated to the cDNA 3' end. MiXCR, run by TCRdb on the UMI-ligation and nested PCR reads, gives a single entry per CDR3 protein. The sample includes some 83,000 distinct CDR3 sequences, about 8.2% of them seen just once. V was pared by 1 base and J by 7 bases, with 9 bases between. The germline V gene has CDR1 SGHRS and CDR2 YFSETQ. There are 13 residues in the CDR3.

Sequenced: naive CD8+ T cells from blood. This rearrangement joins TRBV5-1 to TRBJ1-5; possible D gene TRBD1, 5 bases. This receptor was taken from a human donor in good health. The CDR3 region is CASSLRGDQPQHF. As DNA, the CDR3 is TGCGCCAGCAGCTTGCGAGGGGACCAGCCCCAGCATTTT.